Only a few counts were recorded for the clone carrying this T cell receptor (beta chain). V lost 3 bases and J 8 bases, leaving 4 bases between the germline ends. The V gene's germline CDR1 is LNHDA and CDR2 SQIVND (reference sequence). The CDR3 extends over 11 amino acids. This sample stems from a study of shared T cell receptors in the human thymus. Assay used: immunoSEQ multiplex PCR; TCRdb lists only in-frame clones, some missing. The profile shows some 660,000 clones, about 90% of them singletons. This same sample was also part of a study on human thymus T cells. That work adds: An apparent bias in V and J gene usage was seen in thymic and blood repertoires.

This sequence was found in a boy in the first two years of life with a congenital heart defect. The J gene is TRBJ1-4, the V gene TRBV19; D remains ambiguous. Sequencing was done on a sample of thymocytes. Written as DNA, the CDR3 is TGTGCCAGTAGTATCGGGGAAAAACTGTTTTTT. Translating it yields CASSIGEKLFF.